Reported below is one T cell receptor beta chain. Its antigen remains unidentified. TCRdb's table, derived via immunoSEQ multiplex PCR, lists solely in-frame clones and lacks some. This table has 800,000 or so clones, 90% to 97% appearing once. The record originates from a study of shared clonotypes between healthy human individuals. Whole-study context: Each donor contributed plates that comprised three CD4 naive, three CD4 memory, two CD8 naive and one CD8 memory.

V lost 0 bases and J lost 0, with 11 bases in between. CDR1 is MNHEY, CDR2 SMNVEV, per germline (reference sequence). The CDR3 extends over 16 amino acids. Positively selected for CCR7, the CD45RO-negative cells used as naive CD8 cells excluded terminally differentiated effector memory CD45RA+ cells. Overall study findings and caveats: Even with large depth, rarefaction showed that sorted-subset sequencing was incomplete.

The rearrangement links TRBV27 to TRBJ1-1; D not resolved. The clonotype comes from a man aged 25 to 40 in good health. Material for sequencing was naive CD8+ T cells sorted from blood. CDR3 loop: CASSLSPAHMNTEAFF. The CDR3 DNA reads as TGTGCCAGCAGTTTATCTCCCGCCCATATGAACACTGAAGCTTTCTTT.